The next 19 T cell receptor beta chains were all read from a single sample in a study of blood T cell repertoires in COVID-19. Produced via immunoSEQ multiplex PCR; TCRdb's table is partial and in-frame only. The data show 250,000 to 350,000 clones, around 89% seen once. The sample taken for sequencing was peripheral blood. These receptors were collected from a woman aged 55-69 years with acute or convalescent COVID-19.

J is TRBJ1-4 and V is TRBV2; TRBD1 matches 7 bases. This CDR3 is built from 13 residues. Germline CDR1 SNHLY, CDR2 FYNNEI. The V and J ends lost 8 bases and 5 bases, in that order; junction bases with no gene match: 5. The CDR3 reads CASQTGYNEKLFF. The CDR3 DNA follows: TGTGCCAGCCAGACAGGGTACAATGAAAAACTGTTTTTT.

The V call is TRBV5-4, the J call TRBJ1-1; 9 bases match TRBD1. Germline V gene lookup returns CDR1 SGHNT and CDR2 YYREEE (reference sequence). V was pared by 4 bases and J by 4 bases, with 5 bases of the junction left unmatched. CDR3 size: 14 residues. The CDR3 loop is CASSGTGSSTEAFF. DNA for the CDR3: TGTGCCAGCAGCGGGACAGGGTCATCCACTGAAGCTTTCTTT. The variable domain in full, with the rest retrieved from reference TRBV5-4 and TRBJ1-1, is ETGVTQSPTHLIKTRGQQVTLRCSSQSGHNTVSWYQQALGQGPQFIFQYYREEENGRGNFPPRFSGLQFPNYSSELNVNALELDDSALYLCASSGTGSSTEAFFGQGTRLTVV.

The J gene is TRBJ2-7, the V gene TRBV4-1, with a weak D call TRBD2 (6 bases). With 0 bases removed from V and 4 bases from J, the gap between germline ends came to 13 bases. Germline-derived CDR1 and CDR2 are MGHRA and YSYEKL. The CDR3 runs 15 residues. The CDR3 DNA reads TGCGCCAGCAGCCAAGAAAAGAACGGGAGATACGAGCAGTACTTC. It specifies CASSQEKNGRYEQYF.

CDR3 nucleotide sequence: TGCGCCAGCAGCGAAGGCGGGTGGGATGTCGAGCAGTACTTC. This sequence encodes CASSEGGWDVEQYF. The chain has TRBV5-1 and TRBJ2-7; TRBD2 is a possible D gene (5 bases). Germline assignment: CDR1 SGHRS and CDR2 YFSETQ. The CDR3 extends over 14 amino acids. The ends were cut back, 4 bases at V and 6 bases at J, with 17 bases in the middle.

The chain links TRBV6-2 or TRBV6-3 to TRBJ2-7; perhaps TRBD1 as D (6 bases). The CDR3 extends over 12 amino acids. The germline V gene encodes CDR1 MNHEY and CDR2 SVGEGT. V was clipped by 6 bases and J by 4 bases, with 10 bases between them. The DNA for the CDR3 is TGTGCCAGCAGCCGGACAGTATACGAGCAGTACTTC. The encoded protein is CASSRTVYEQYF.

The chain carries TRBV20-1 and TRBJ1-1, with D tentatively TRBD1 (6 bases). The V end was cut by 3 bases, the J end by 0 bases, with 11 bases between. The CDR3 spans 14 residues. Germline CDR1 and CDR2: DFQATT and SNEGSKA (reference sequence). CDR3 coding DNA: TGCAGTGCTAGTCCGGGACACCTGAACACTGAAGCTTTCTTT. Amino acids: CSASPGHLNTEAFF.

The genes are TRBV28 and TRBJ1-3, with 8 nucleotides matching TRBD1. Germline V gene sequence: CDR1 MDHEN, CDR2 SYDVKM. The CDR3 totals 16 residues. V lost 7 bases and J lost 6; bases outside the gene matches: 14. The chain's CDR3 is CASKKQGGRLQNTIYF. For the CDR3, the DNA is TGTGCCAGCAAGAAACAGGGGGGACGCCTACAAAACACCATATATTTT.

The chain recombines TRBV5-6 with TRBJ2-2; 9 nucleotides match TRBD2. From germline, CDR1 is SGHDT and CDR2 YYEEEE. V was clipped by 4 bases and J by 6 bases; unmatched bases: 10. The length of the CDR3 is 16 residues. The chain's CDR3 is CASSPPSGGLSGELFF. The CDR3 coding sequence is TGTGCCAGCAGCCCCCCCAGCGGGGGGTTATCCGGGGAGCTGTTTTTT.

This sequence joins TRBV10-3 and TRBJ2-7, with a possible D match to TRBD2 (5 bases). The CDR3 runs 14 residues. The germline V gene encodes CDR1 ENHRY and CDR2 SYGVKD. V was pared by 7 bases and J by 0 bases, with 13 bases between. CDR3 sequence reads: CAIKEVHSSYEQYF. The CDR3 nucleotides are TGTGCCATCAAGGAGGTCCACTCCTCCTACGAGCAGTACTTC.

This chain uses TRBV28 with TRBJ1-4, with D possibly matching TRBD1 (5 bases). Germline CDR1 MDHEN, CDR2 SYDVKM. Trimming shortened V by 7 bases and J by 7 bases, and 19 bases separated the two germline ends. CDR3 length: 15 amino acids. This chain's CDR3 is CASNPRGAGGEKLFF. Written as DNA, the CDR3 is TGTGCCAGCAATCCGAGGGGAGCGGGGGGTGAAAAACTGTTTTTT.

The rearrangement joins TRBV3-1 (or the pseudogene TRBV3-2) to TRBJ2-1, with 10 nucleotides matching TRBD2. Germline V gene lookup returns CDR1 LGHDT and CDR2 YNNKEL (reference sequence). The CDR3 extends over 16 amino acids. V shed 5 bases and J 6 bases; nucleotides not matched to a gene: 10. The CDR3 DNA follows: TGTGCCAGCAGCTCAAGTTCGACTAGCGGGCTCAATGAGCAGTTCTTC. Protein product: CASSSSSTSGLNEQFF.

The V gene is TRBV5-6, the J gene TRBJ1-1; no clear D. The CDR3 totals 14 residues. Germline CDR1 SGHDT, CDR2 YYEEEE. The germline V and J ends were trimmed by 4 bases and 1 base, with 11 bases remaining between them. The CDR3 sequence is CASSPSGRNTEAFF. CDR3 bases: TGTGCCAGCAGCCCCTCGGGAAGGAACACTGAAGCTTTCTTT.

V gene TRBV7-2 combines with J gene TRBJ2-1; 8 bases map to TRBD1. The CDR3 spans 15 residues. The V gene's germline CDR1 is SGHTA and CDR2 FQGNSA. The J segment lost 10 bases and the V segment lost 5 bases, leaving 13 bases of the junction unmatched. The CDR3 bases are TGTGCCAGCAGCCGTGCCGGGACAGGTAACCGGGAGCAGTTCTTC. This codes for CASSRAGTGNREQFF.

The chain has TRBV2 and TRBJ2-3; D not resolved. The CDR3 totals 16 residues. The germline gives CDR1 SNHLY, CDR2 FYNNEI. V was shortened by 5 bases and J by 2 bases, with 17 bases between the two germline ends. The CDR3 here is CASSWVQALNTDTQYF. As DNA, the CDR3 is TGTGCCAGCAGTTGGGTTCAGGCCTTAAACACAGATACGCAGTATTTT.

The chain combines TRBV2 with TRBJ2-2; TRBD2 aligns across 13 bases. Germline trimming cut 7 bases from V and 7 bases from J; bases unmatched to any gene: 21. The CDR3 consists of 20 residues. Germline V gives CDR1 SNHLY, CDR2 FYNNEI. The CDR3 loop reads CASITTPQTSGGALVGELFF. CDR3 in DNA: TGTGCCAGCATCACCACCCCCCAAACTAGCGGGGGGGCCTTAGTCGGGGAGCTGTTTTTT.

This chain connects TRBV7-3 to TRBJ2-1; 11 bases fit TRBD2. V dropped 5 bases and J dropped 5; count of bases not matched to a gene: 8. Germline loops: CDR1 SGHTA, CDR2 FQGTGA. This CDR3 is 16 amino acids long. CDR3 amino acids: CASSQGLAGGHNEQFF. The CDR3 DNA follows: TGTGCCAGCAGCCAAGGTCTAGCGGGGGGACACAATGAGCAGTTCTTC.

The genes are TRBV18 and TRBJ2-2, with TRBD1 as a possible D gene (5 bases). Between the trimmed V and J ends, which lost 3 bases and 7 bases, there was a span of 15 bases. This CDR3 has 15 residues. Looked up from germline, CDR1 is KGHSH and CDR2 is LQKENI. Here the CDR3 DNA reads TGTGCCAGCTCACCCCAATTGGACAATATCGGGGAGCTGTTTTTT. Its translation is CASSPQLDNIGELFF.

This clone appeared a single time. This chain connects TRBV30 to TRBJ1-2; D possibly corresponds to TRBD1 (5 bases). CDR3 length: 12 amino acids. Germline CDR1 is GTSNPN and CDR2 is SVGIG (reference sequence). The ends were cut back, 2 bases at V and 5 bases at J, with 9 bases in the middle. This CDR3 reads CAWSPGGYGYTF. DNA of the CDR3: TGTGCCTGGAGTCCCGGGGGTTATGGCTACACCTTC.

The rearrangement joins TRBV19 to TRBJ2-1; D possibly corresponds to TRBD1 (6 bases). Trimming took off 5 bases at V and 7 bases at J, with 12 bases between the two ends. CDR1 LNHDA and CDR2 SQIVND come from the germline V gene (reference sequence). This CDR3 has 13 residues. The CDR3 here is CASSGQTGNEQFF. Here the CDR3 DNA reads TGTGCCAGTAGTGGCCAAACAGGGAATGAGCAGTTCTTC.